This record looks at one T cell receptor beta chain sequence and its context. Germline CDR1 is LNHNV and CDR2 is YYDKDF (reference sequence). The CDR3 runs to 16 residues. The V and J ends lost 5 bases and 0 bases respectively, with 14 bases between them. This specimen belongs to a study of blood T cell repertoires in COVID-19. Study-wide background: Specimens from acute and convalescent COVID-19 originated in the United States, Italy and Spain. PBMCs, B-cell-depleted T cells, or T cells provided the cDNA or gDNA that made up the material.

As originally analysed: Nucleated cell number was recorded as an estimate derived from reference gene primer amplification. Clones were read by immunoSEQ multiplex PCR, and TCRdb kept only the in-frame ones, dropping some. D and trimming were read from the DNA, whereas the V and J calls and clone size are those reported in that table. This sample has approximately 300,000 clones, with roughly 90% found just once. The chain joins TRBV15 to TRBJ1-3, with D unclear. The TCR comes from a man aged 18 to 29 who had recovered from COVID-19. The material sequenced was peripheral blood. The CDR3 here is CATSRARHLSGNTIYF. As DNA, the CDR3 is TGTGCCACCAGCCGCGCGAGACACCTCTCTGGAAACACCATATATTTT.